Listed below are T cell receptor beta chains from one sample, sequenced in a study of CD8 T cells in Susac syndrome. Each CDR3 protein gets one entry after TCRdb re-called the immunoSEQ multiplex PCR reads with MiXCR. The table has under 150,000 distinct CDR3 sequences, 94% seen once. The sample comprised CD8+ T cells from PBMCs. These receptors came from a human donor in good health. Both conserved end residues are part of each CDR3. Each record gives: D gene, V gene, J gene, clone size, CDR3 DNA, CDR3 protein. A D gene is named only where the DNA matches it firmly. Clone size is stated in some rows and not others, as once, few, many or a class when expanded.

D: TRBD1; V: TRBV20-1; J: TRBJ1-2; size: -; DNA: TGCAGTGCTAGGGGGACAGGGGACTATGGCTACACCTTC; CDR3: CSARGTGDYGYTF
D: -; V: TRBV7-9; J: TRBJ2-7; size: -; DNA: TGTGCCAGCAGCTTAGGGTCCGTCAGAACCTACGAGCAGTACTTC; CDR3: CASSLGSVRTYEQYF
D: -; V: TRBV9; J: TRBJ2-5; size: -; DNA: TGTGCCAGCAGCGTAGGTGGGTCCGAGACCCAGTACTTC; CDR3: CASSVGGSETQYF
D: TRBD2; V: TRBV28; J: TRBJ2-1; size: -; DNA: TGTGCCAGCAGTCCCCGACTAGCGGGAGGCCATGAGCAGTTCTTC; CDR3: CASSPRLAGGHEQFF
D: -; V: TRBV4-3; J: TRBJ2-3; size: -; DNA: TGCGCCAGCAGCCAAGATTCCAGGTGGGGCCTTACGCAGTATTTT; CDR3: CASSQDSRWGLTQYF
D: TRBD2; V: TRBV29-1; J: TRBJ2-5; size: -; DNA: TGCAGCGTTGATGGAGTAGCGGGAGAAATAGAGACCCAGTACTTC; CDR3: CSVDGVAGEIETQYF
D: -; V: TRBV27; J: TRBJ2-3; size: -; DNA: TGTGCCAGCAGTTTCTTTTGGGAGCCCAACACAGATACGCAGTATTTT; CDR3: CASSFFWEPNTDTQYF
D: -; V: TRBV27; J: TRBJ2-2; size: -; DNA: TGTGCCAGCAGTTTAGGGCTAACCGGGGAGCTGTTTTTT; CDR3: CASSLGLTGELFF
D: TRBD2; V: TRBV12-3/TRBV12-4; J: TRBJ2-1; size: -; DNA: TGTGCCAGCAGTTGGGGGTTAGCGGGCAACAATGAGCAGTTCTTC; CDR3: CASSWGLAGNNEQFF
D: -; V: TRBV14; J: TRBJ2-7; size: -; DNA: TGTGCCAGCAGCCAGTTGGACAATAGGGTTTACGAGCAGTACTTC; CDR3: CASSQLDNRVYEQYF
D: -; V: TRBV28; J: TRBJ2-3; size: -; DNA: TGTGCCAGCAGGGGGGGTTTTGGCTCAGATACGCAGTATTTT; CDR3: CASRGGFGSDTQYF
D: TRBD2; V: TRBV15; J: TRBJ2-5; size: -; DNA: TGTGCCACCAGCAGTGGGGGACTAGCGGGTGGCGAGACCCAGTACTTC; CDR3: CATSSGGLAGGETQYF
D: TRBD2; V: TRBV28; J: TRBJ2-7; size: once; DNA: TGTGCCAGCAGTTTCGGGAGGTCCACCGACGAGCAGTACTTC; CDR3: CASSFGRSTDEQYF
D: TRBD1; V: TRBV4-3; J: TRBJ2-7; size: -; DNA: TGCGCCAGCAGCCAAACAGGGGTGCACGAGCAGTACTTC; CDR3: CASSQTGVHEQYF
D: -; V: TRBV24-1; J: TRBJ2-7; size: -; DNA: TGTGCCACCAGCGCCCTCGAGGGAGACTCCTACGAGCAGTACTTC; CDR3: CATSALEGDSYEQYF
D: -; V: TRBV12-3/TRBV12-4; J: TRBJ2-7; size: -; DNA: TGTGCCAGCAGTTCCCCGGGGTCCTACGAGCAGTACTTC; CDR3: CASSSPGSYEQYF
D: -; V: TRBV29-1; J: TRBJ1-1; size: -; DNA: TGCAGCGTGGACAGACCGAACACTGAAGCTTTCTTT; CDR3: CSVDRPNTEAFF
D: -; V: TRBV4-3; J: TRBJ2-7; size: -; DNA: TGCGCCAGCAGCCAAGATCCGACAGTTCACGAGCAGTACTTC; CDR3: CASSQDPTVHEQYF
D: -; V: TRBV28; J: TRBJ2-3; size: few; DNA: TGTGCCAGCAGTGTGGGCGGCCCAGATACGCAGTATTTT; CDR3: CASSVGGPDTQYF
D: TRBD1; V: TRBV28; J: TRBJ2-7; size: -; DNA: TGTGCCAGCGGCGACAGGGCAAACTACGAGCAGTACTTC; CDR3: CASGDRANYEQYF
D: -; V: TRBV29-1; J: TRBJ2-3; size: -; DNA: TGCAGCGTTGTTACGGATACGCAGTATTTT; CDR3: CSVVTDTQYF
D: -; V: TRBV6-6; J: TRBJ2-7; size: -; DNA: TGTGCCAGCAGTGTCCTGGATGACGAGCAGTACTTC; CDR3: CASSVLDDEQYF
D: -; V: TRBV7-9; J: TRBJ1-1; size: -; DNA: TGTGCCAGCAGCTTAGCCGGGAGGAACACTGAAGCTTTCTTT; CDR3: CASSLAGRNTEAFF
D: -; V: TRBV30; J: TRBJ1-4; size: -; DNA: TGTGCCTGGGGCCCTTCTAATGAAAAACTGTTTTTT; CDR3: CAWGPSNEKLFF
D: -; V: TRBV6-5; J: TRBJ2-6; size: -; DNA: TGTGCCAGCAGTCAACAGGTGACTGGGGCCAACGTCCTGACTTTC; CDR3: CASSQQVTGANVLTF
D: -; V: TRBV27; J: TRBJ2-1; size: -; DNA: TGTGCCAGCAGTTTGCAGGGGCAGACCTCCTACAATGAGCAGTTCTTC; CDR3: CASSLQGQTSYNEQFF